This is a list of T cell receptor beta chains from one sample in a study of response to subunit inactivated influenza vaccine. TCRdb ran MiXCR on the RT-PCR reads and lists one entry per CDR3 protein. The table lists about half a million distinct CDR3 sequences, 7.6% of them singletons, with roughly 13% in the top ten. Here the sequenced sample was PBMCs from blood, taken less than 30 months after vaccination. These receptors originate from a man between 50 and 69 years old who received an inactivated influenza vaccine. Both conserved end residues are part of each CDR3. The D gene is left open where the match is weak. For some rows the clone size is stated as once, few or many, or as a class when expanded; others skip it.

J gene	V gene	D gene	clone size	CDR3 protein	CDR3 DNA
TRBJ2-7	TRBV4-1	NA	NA	CASSHYLAPYEQYF	TGCGCCAGCAGCCATTACCTAGCTCCGTACGAGCAGTACTTC
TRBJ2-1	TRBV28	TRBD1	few	CASSWDSNEQFF	TGTGCCAGCAGCTGGGACAGCAATGAGCAGTTCTTC
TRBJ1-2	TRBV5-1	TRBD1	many	CASSPGDRNYGYTF	TGCGCCAGCAGCCCCGGGGACAGGAACTATGGCTACACCTTC
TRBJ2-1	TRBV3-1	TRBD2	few	CASSPRSGAGEQFF	TGTGCCAGCAGCCCGCGTAGCGGGGCAGGTGAGCAGTTCTTC
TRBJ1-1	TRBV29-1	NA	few	CSVAGRSRAEAFF	TGCAGCGTTGCCGGCAGGAGTCGAGCTGAAGCTTTCTTT
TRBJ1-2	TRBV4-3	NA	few	CASSQASRGKAGFGYTF	TGCGCCAGCAGCCAAGCAAGCAGGGGTAAAGCAGGGTTTGGCTACACCTTC
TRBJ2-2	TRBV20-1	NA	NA	CSASRGGFGTGELFF	TGCAGTGCTAGCAGGGGTGGGTTCGGGACCGGGGAGCTGTTTTTT
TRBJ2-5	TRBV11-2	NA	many	CASSLGFGGSETQYF	TGTGCCAGCAGCTTAGGTTTTGGCGGGTCGGAGACCCAGTACTTC
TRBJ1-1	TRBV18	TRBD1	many	CASSSRDRGNTEAFF	TGTGCCAGCTCATCCCGGGACAGGGGGAACACTGAAGCTTTCTTT
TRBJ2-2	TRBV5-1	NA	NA	CASSTENTGELFF	TGCGCCAGCAGCACAGAGAACACCGGGGAGCTGTTTTTT
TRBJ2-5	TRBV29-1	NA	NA	CSVEKGPETQYF	TGCAGCGTTGAAAAGGGACCAGAGACCCAGTACTTC
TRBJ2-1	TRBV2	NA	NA	CASSEYQGPFYNEQFF	TGTGCCAGCAGTGAGTACCAGGGCCCATTTTACAATGAGCAGTTCTTC
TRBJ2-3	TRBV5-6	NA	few	CASTEGARDTQYF	TGTGCCAGCACGGAGGGAGCCCGAGATACGCAGTATTTT
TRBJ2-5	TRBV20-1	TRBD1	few	CSASGTGGFQETQYF	TGCAGTGCTAGTGGGACAGGGGGCTTCCAAGAGACCCAGTACTTC
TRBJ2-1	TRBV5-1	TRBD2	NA	CASSLVASGGAFNEQFF	TGCGCCAGCAGCTTGGTGGCTAGCGGGGGGGCCTTCAATGAGCAGTTCTTC
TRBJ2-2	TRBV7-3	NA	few	CASSQDGMPTGELFF	TGTGCCAGCAGCCAGGACGGAATGCCGACCGGGGAGCTGTTTTTT
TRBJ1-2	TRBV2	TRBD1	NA	CASRPGQGANYGYTF	TGTGCCAGCAGGCCGGGACAGGGGGCTAACTATGGCTACACCTTC
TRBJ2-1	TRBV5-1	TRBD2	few	CASSSTRTSGGASDEQFF	TGCGCCAGCAGCTCGACCCGGACTAGCGGGGGGGCCTCGGATGAGCAGTTCTTC
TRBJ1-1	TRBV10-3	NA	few	CAISDGDTEAFF	TGTGCCATCAGTGATGGGGACACTGAAGCTTTCTTT
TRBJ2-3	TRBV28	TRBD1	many	CASSGDRVPDTQYF	TGTGCCAGCTCCGGGGACAGGGTTCCAGATACGCAGTATTTT
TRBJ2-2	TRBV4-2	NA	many	CASSQGSQYTGELFF	TGTGCCAGCAGCCAAGGGTCGCAGTACACCGGGGAGCTGTTTTTT
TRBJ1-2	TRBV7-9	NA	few	CASTFDGFYGYTF	TGTGCCAGCACCTTCGACGGTTTCTATGGCTACACCTTC
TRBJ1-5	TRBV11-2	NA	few	CASSPREDSNQPQHF	TGTGCCAGCAGCCCTAGGGAGGATAGCAATCAGCCCCAGCATTTT
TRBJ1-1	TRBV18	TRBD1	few	CASSPPTGVGTEAFF	TGTGCCAGCTCACCACCGACAGGGGTCGGCACTGAAGCTTTCTTT
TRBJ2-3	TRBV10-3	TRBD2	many	CAISGGASDTQYF	TGTGCCATCAGCGGGGGGGCCTCAGATACGCAGTATTTT
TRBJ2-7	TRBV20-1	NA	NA	CSVPSSTGEQYF	TGCAGTGTCCCAAGTTCAACCGGCGAGCAGTACTTC
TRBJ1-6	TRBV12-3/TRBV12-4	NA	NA	CASKNREGYNSPLHF	TGTGCCAGCAAAAACAGGGAGGGCTATAATTCACCCCTCCACTTT
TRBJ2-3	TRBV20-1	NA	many	CSAIKVTDTQYF	TGCAGTGCAATAAAAGTCACAGATACGCAGTATTTT
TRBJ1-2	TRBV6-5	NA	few	CASSYGWGGADYGYTF	TGTGCCAGCAGTTACGGATGGGGGGGCGCGGACTATGGCTACACCTTC
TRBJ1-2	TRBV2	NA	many	CASREPGPRYGYTF	TGTGCCAGCAGAGAACCGGGACCCCGGTATGGCTACACCTTC
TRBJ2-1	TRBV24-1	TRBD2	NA	CATSDPGTSGKNEQFF	TGTGCCACCAGTGACCCCGGGACTAGCGGTAAGAATGAGCAGTTCTTC
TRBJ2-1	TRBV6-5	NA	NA	CAIHGNYNEQFF	TGTGCCATACACGGCAACTACAATGAGCAGTTCTTC
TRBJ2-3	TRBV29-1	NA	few	CSVEDPALPASTDTQYF	TGCAGCGTTGAAGATCCGGCGCTCCCGGCTAGCACAGATACGCAGTATTTT
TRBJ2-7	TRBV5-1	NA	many	CASSTGTGLYEQYF	TGTGCCAGCAGTACCGGTACAGGGCTCTACGAGCAGTACTTC
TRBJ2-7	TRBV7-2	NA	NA	CASSPRGLAHSYEQYF	TGTGCCAGCAGCCCTAGAGGGCTAGCTCATTCCTACGAGCAGTACTTC
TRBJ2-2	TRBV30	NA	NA	CAWSVLQAGELFF	TGTGCCTGGAGTGTATTACAGGCCGGGGAGCTGTTTTTT
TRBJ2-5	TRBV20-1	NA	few	CSATPLETQYF	TGCAGTGCCACCCCTTTAGAGACCCAGTACTTC
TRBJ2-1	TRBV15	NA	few	CATSREQILNEQFF	TGTGCCACCAGCAGAGAACAGATCTTGAATGAGCAGTTCTTC
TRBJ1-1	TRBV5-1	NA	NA	CASSLEAGRPEAFF	TGCGCCAGCAGCTTGGAGGCAGGGCGCCCTGAAGCTTTCTTT
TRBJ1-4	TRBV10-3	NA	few	CAISEAGRNEKLFF	TGTGCCATCAGTGAAGCGGGCCGAAATGAAAAACTGTTTTTT
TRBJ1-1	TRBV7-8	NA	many	CASSSFFLEGVMNTEAFF	TGTGCCAGCAGCTCCTTCTTTCTCGAAGGAGTGATGAACACTGAAGCTTTCTTT
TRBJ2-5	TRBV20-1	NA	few	CSGNSISLGETQYF	TGCAGTGGAAACTCAATATCGCTGGGAGAGACCCAGTACTTC
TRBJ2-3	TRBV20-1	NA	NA	CSATPALGHHSTDTQYF	TGCAGTGCGACCCCCGCCCTGGGACACCATAGCACAGATACGCAGTATTTT
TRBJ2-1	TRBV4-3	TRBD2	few	CASSNRDYSYNEQFF	TGCGCCAGCAGCAACCGGGACTACTCCTACAATGAGCAGTTCTTC
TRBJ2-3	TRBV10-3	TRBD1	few	CAIRKDRATDTQYF	TGTGCCATCAGGAAAGACAGGGCCACAGATACGCAGTATTTT
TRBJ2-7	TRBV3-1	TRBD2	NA	CASSRLAGTEQYF	TGTGCCAGCAGCCGCCTAGCGGGGACCGAGCAGTACTTC
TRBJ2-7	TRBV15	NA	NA	CATSRGNYEQYF	TGTGCCACCAGCAGAGGGAATTACGAGCAGTACTTC
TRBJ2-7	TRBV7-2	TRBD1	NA	CASSRKQSGTGGDEQYF	TGTGCCAGCAGTCGCAAACAATCCGGGACAGGGGGCGACGAGCAGTACTTC
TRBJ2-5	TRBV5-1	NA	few	CASRQGSQETQYF	TGCGCCAGCAGACAGGGTAGTCAAGAGACCCAGTACTTC
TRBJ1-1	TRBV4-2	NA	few	CASSQGNKNTEAFF	TGTGCCAGCAGCCAAGGAAACAAGAACACTGAAGCTTTCTTT
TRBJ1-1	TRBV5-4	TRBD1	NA	CASSGGTGGLNTEAFF	TGTGCCAGCAGCGGTGGGACAGGCGGCCTGAACACTGAAGCTTTCTTT
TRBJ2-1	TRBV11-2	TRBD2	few	CASSPSLLAGAYNEQFF	TGTGCCAGCAGCCCCAGTCTGCTAGCGGGAGCCTACAATGAGCAGTTCTTC